The 25 T cell receptor beta chains given below trace back to one sample, sequenced in a study of cytomegalovirus exposure and HLA in healthy donors. PCR used 60 Vbeta primers and 13 Jbeta primers. The method was immunoSEQ multiplex PCR; TCRdb's version includes in-frame clones alone and lacks a portion of them. Seen here are under 200,000 clones, roughly 79% observed once, and the top ten hold less than 2%. Material for sequencing was PBMCs. The origin of the receptors is a man aged 35-49 years in good health and CMV-seronegative.

V and J are TRBV5-4 and TRBJ2-1, with 7 bases identical to TRBD2. V lost 4 bases to trimming and J lost 5 bases; unmatched junction nucleotides: 6. The CDR3 sequence is 14 residues long. Germline assignment: CDR1 SGHNT and CDR2 YYREEE (reference sequence). The DNA of the CDR3 is TGTGCCAGCAGCCGGGACTATTCCGACAATGAGCAGTTCTTC. Amino acids: CASSRDYSDNEQFF.

The V gene is TRBV7-8, the J gene TRBJ2-2; 8 nucleotides agree with TRBD1. Germline CDR1 is SGHVS and CDR2 is FQNEAQ. Germline trimming cut 7 bases from V and 0 bases from J; bases unmatched to any gene: 1. CDR3 length equals 14 residues. CDR3: CASTRGPNTGELFF. In nucleotides, the CDR3 is TGTGCCAGCACCAGGGGGCCGAACACCGGGGAGCTGTTTTTT.

In DNA form, the CDR3 reads TGTGCCAGCAGCCTGGGACTAGCGGGGCATTTCACAGATACGCAGTATTTT. This sequence encodes CASSLGLAGHFTDTQYF. The V call is TRBV7-3, the J call TRBJ2-3; TRBD2 matches at 13 bases. J gave up 2 bases and V 5 bases, and 7 bases lay outside the gene matches. CDR1 SGHTA and CDR2 FQGTGA come from the germline V gene. CDR3 size: 17 residues.

The chain has TRBV11-2 and TRBJ2-1, with a possible D match to TRBD1 (5 bases). The CDR3 is made up of 13 amino acids. Germline CDR1 is SGHAT and CDR2 is FQNNGV. Trimming took off 6 bases at V and 7 bases at J, with 13 bases between the two ends. The CDR3 bases are TGTGCCAGCAGTTCTAGGGGTGGTAATGAGCAGTTCTTC. The encoded protein is CASSSRGGNEQFF.

This clone was seen a handful of times. J is TRBJ2-5 and V is TRBV18, with unresolved D. The CDR3 has 12 residues. Deletions cut 5 bases from V and 0 bases from J, with 4 bases between. Germline values: CDR1 KGHSH, CDR2 LQKENI. CDR3 sequence (DNA): TGTGCCAGCTCAACAGACCAAGAGACCCAGTACTTC. Translation gives CASSTDQETQYF.

The CDR3 is CASSEVSGNTEAFF. For the CDR3, the DNA is TGTGCCAGCAGTGAGGTGTCCGGGAACACTGAAGCTTTCTTT. The rearrangement uses TRBV2 and TRBJ1-1, with no clear D. Germline CDR1 SNHLY, CDR2 FYNNEI. V dropped 3 bases and J dropped 1 base, with 9 bases sitting between them. The CDR3 sequence is 14 residues long. The complete variable domain, with remaining parts taken from reference TRBV2 and TRBJ1-1, reads EPEVTQTPSHQVTQMGQEVILRCVPISNHLYFYWYRQILGQKVEFLVSFYNNEISEKSEIFDDQFSVERPDGSNFTLKIRSTKLEDSAMYFCASSEVSGNTEAFFGQGTRLTVV.

This clone was seen a handful of times. The CDR3 is CASSDSMGQGVGEQFF. The CDR3 bases are TGTGCCAGCAGTGACTCGATGGGACAGGGGGTTGGTGAGCAGTTCTTC. The chain employs TRBV6-4 and TRBJ2-1; 11 bases fit TRBD1. J was trimmed by 9 bases and V by 0 bases; bases with no gene match: 7. Germline CDR1 is MRHNA and CDR2 is SNTAGT. The CDR3 contains 16 residues.

The chain joins TRBV5-5 to TRBJ2-3; possible D gene TRBD1, 5 bases. The CDR3 consists of 13 residues. V lost 3 bases and J 4 bases, leaving 9 bases between the germline ends. The V gene's germline CDR1 is SGHKS and CDR2 YYEKEE (reference sequence). Here the CDR3 reads CASSYRQSDTQYF. CDR3 DNA sequence: TGTGCCAGCAGCTATAGACAGTCAGATACGCAGTATTTT.

The genes are TRBV30 and TRBJ1-2; 12 nucleotides line up with TRBD1. The J segment lost 2 bases and the V segment lost 8 bases, leaving 9 bases of the junction unmatched. The CDR3 runs to 15 residues. The germline V gene has CDR1 GTSNPN and CDR2 SVGIG (reference sequence). This CDR3 reads CARRGQGAGNYGYTF. The CDR3 DNA reads TGTGCCCGTAGGGGACAGGGGGCAGGGAACTATGGCTACACCTTC.

The V gene is TRBV4-2, the J gene TRBJ2-1; possible D gene TRBD2, 6 bases. The V gene's germline CDR1 is LGHNA and CDR2 YNFKEQ. The V end was cut by 4 bases, the J end by 7 bases, with 20 bases between. The CDR3 contains 16 residues. CDR3 nucleotides: TGTGCCAGCAGCCTACTAGCCGGAACCAATCAAAATGAGCAGTTCTTC. It yields the protein CASSLLAGTNQNEQFF.

This sequence joins TRBV9 and TRBJ2-5; 7 bases agree with TRBD1. Germline loops: CDR1 SGDLS, CDR2 YYNGEE. The CDR3 is made up of 16 amino acids. V lost 4 bases and J lost 5; bases outside the gene matches: 14. The CDR3 here is CASSSHQGGAEETQYF. The CDR3 DNA reads TGTGCCAGCAGCTCACACCAAGGGGGCGCCGAGGAGACCCAGTACTTC.

The chain combines TRBV28 with TRBJ2-7, with 7 bases matching TRBD2. This CDR3 is 14 amino acids long. The junction had 4 bases not matched to a gene; V was cut back by 2 bases and J by 3 bases. The germline V gene has CDR1 MDHEN and CDR2 SYDVKM. The CDR3 spells CASSLVGEGYEQYV. CDR3 coding DNA: TGTGCCAGCAGTTTAGTTGGGGAGGGCTACGAGCAGTACGTC.

This clone was detected a few times. A read error may produce the germline difference seen at one junction end. The chain carries TRBV11-2 and TRBJ2-4, with D maybe TRBD2 (5 bases). Germline values: CDR1 SGHAT, CDR2 FQNNGV. The CDR3 loop spans 14 amino acids. CDR3 nucleotide sequence: TGTGCCAGCAGCGGCTCAATGGGAGCCAACAGTCAGTACTTC. It codes for CASSGSMGANSQYF. Complete variable domain (other parts from reference TRBV11-2 and TRBJ2-4): EAGVAQSPRYKIIEKRQSVAFWCNPISGHATLYWYQQILGQGPKLLIQFQNNGVVDDSQLPKDRFSAERLKGVDSTLKIQPAKLEDSAVYLCASSGSMGANSQYFGAGTRLSVL.

The CDR3: CASSEVGTSVQYV. In DNA form, the CDR3 reads TGTGCCAGCAGTGAAGTAGGGACTAGCGTCCAGTACGTC. The V gene is TRBV2, the J gene TRBJ2-7; 10 bases agree with TRBD2. Germline V gene data show CDR1 as SNHLY and CDR2 as FYNNEI. With 1 base clipped from V and 10 bases from J, the junction kept 4 bases outside the gene matches. The CDR3 is 13 amino acids.

V usage is TRBV5-6 and J usage is TRBJ1-2; TRBD1 agrees at 7 bases. CDR1 is SGHDT, CDR2 YYEEEE, per germline. This CDR3 contains 14 residues. J was trimmed by 4 bases and V by 4 bases; bases with no gene match: 7. CDR3 nucleotide sequence: TGTGCCAGCAGCCCGACCGGGACAGCCTATGGCTACACCTTC. Translated, it gives CASSPTGTAYGYTF.

J is TRBJ1-1 and V is TRBV7-2; D not resolved. This CDR3 is 14 amino acids long. The V gene's germline CDR1 is SGHTA and CDR2 FQGNSA. V was clipped by 0 bases and J by 0 bases, with 5 bases between them. CDR3 sequence reads: CASSLASVNTEAFF. The CDR3 DNA is TGTGCCAGCAGCTTAGCGAGTGTGAACACTGAAGCTTTCTTT.

The chain recombines TRBV19 with TRBJ2-1; 11 bases line up with TRBD2. Germline V gene lookup returns CDR1 LNHDA and CDR2 SQIVND (reference sequence). The CDR3 has 15 amino acids. V shed 6 bases, J shed 2 bases, and the junction held 3 bases outside the gene matches. The CDR3 loop reads CASSQTSGTYNEQFF. In nucleotides, the CDR3 is TGTGCCAGTAGCCAGACTAGCGGGACCTACAATGAGCAGTTCTTC. Drawing the rest from reference TRBV19 and TRBJ2-1, the complete variable domain is DGGITQSPKYLFRKEGQNVTLSCEQNLNHDAMYWYRQDPGQGLRLIYYSQIVNDFQKGDIAEGYSVSREKKESFPLTVTSAQKNPTAFYLCASSQTSGTYNEQFFGPGTRLTVL.

The chain has TRBV20-1 and TRBJ2-3; no reliable D call. Between the trimmed V and J ends, which lost 3 bases and 5 bases, there was a span of 6 bases. The length of the CDR3 is 11 residues. Germline CDR1 DFQATT, CDR2 SNEGSKA (reference sequence). The DNA of the CDR3 is TGCAGTGCTAGTGGTAGAGATACGCAGTATTTT. This encodes CSASGRDTQYF.

The genes are TRBV19 and TRBJ2-1; tentative D call: TRBD2 (6 bases). The CDR3 consists of 15 residues. V dropped 10 bases and J dropped 0 bases, with 16 bases sitting between them. The germline CDR1 and CDR2 sequences are LNHDA and SQIVND (reference sequence). CDR3 sequence (DNA): TGTGCCACGGGGGATAGCGGAAACTCCTACAATGAGCAGTTCTTC. It yields the protein CATGDSGNSYNEQFF.

The CDR3 sequence is CAWRQNPKNIQYF. The CDR3 bases are TGTGCCTGGAGACAGAACCCCAAAAACATTCAGTACTTC. The rearrangement uses TRBV30 and TRBJ2-4; D is unresolved. Germline V CDR1 and CDR2: GTSNPN, SVGIG (reference sequence). Trimming cost V 3 bases and J 2 bases, with 8 bases left between them. CDR3 size: 13 residues.

The rearrangement uses TRBV10-2 and TRBJ2-1, with D possibly TRBD1 on 5 matching bases. This CDR3 comprises 13 residues. Trimming cost V 7 bases and J 9 bases, with 16 bases left between them. The germline V gene encodes CDR1 WSHSY and CDR2 SAAADI. For the CDR3, the DNA is TGCGCCAGCACCTTGGGGCCCATCACTGAGCAGTTCTTC. Amino acid sequence: CASTLGPITEQFF.

For the CDR3, the DNA is TGCGCCAGCAGCTTGACAGGGGGGGATGGTCAGCCCCAGCATTTT. Translated, it gives CASSLTGGDGQPQHF. The chain uses TRBV5-1 and TRBJ1-5, with 8 positions matching TRBD1. The trim removed 1 base at V and 6 bases at J, leaving 6 bases unmatched. The CDR3 totals 15 residues. Germline CDR1 reads SGHRS; CDR2 reads YFSETQ.

The rearrangement uses TRBV5-1 and TRBJ2-7; D is perhaps TRBD1 (6 bases). The V gene's germline CDR1 is SGHRS and CDR2 YFSETQ. Trimming removed 7 bases at V and 5 bases at J, with 19 bases between. The CDR3 spans 14 residues. CDR3 DNA: TGCGCCAGCGGCGGACAGCCCCGCCGGGACGAGCAGTACGTC. It is translated as CASGGQPRRDEQYV.

A few counts support this clone. V is TRBV5-4 and J is TRBJ2-7, with 8 bases matching TRBD2. Germline values: CDR1 SGHNT, CDR2 YYREEE (reference sequence). The CDR3 extends over 17 amino acids. V gave up 0 bases and J gave up 3 bases; unmatched junction bases: 11. The CDR3 bases are TGTGCCAGCAGCTTGGCCTACTCAGCGGGAGCGGACTACGAGCAGTACGTC. This translates into CASSLAYSAGADYEQYV.

This clone was picked up one time. The CDR3 here is CASSEKGMGNQPQHF. The CDR3 DNA follows: TGTGCCAGCAGTGAAAAGGGGATGGGGAATCAGCCCCAGCATTTT. This rearrangement joins TRBV25-1 to TRBJ1-5, with a weak D call TRBD1 (5 bases). Trimming stripped 2 bases from V and 4 bases from J, with 12 bases between. Germline loops: CDR1 MGHDK, CDR2 SYGVNS. The CDR3 runs 15 residues.